These 5 T cell receptor beta chains originate from one sample sequenced in a study of blood T cells in healthy people across ages. A second PCR of about 7 to 12 cycles used a sample-barcoded 5' primer and a J-beta primer mix. TCRdb re-called the 5' RACE reads with MiXCR, one entry per CDR3 protein. In the table there are approximately 690,000 distinct CDR3 sequences, around 38% of which are singletons. The sequencing sample was made of blood. The source is an elderly man in good health.

This clonotype was counted a few times. The V call is TRBV7-2, the J call TRBJ2-5; D is undetermined. Germline lookup yields CDR1 SGHTA and CDR2 FQGNSA. This CDR3 is built from 11 residues. Deletions cut 6 bases from V and 2 bases from J, with 4 bases between. The CDR3 is CASRSQETQYF. In DNA, the CDR3 is TGTGCCAGCAGATCTCAAGAGACCCAGTACTTC. The full variable domain, its missing parts supplied by reference TRBV7-2 and TRBJ2-5, is GAGVSQSPSNKVTEKGKDVELRCDPISGHTALYWYRQSLGQGLEFLIYFQGNSAPDKSGLPSDRFSAERTGGSVSTLTIQRTQQEDSAVYLCASRSQETQYFGPGTRLLVL.

The chain has TRBV5-1 and TRBJ2-3, with TRBD1 matching 7 bases. Per germline, CDR1 SGHRS and CDR2 YFSETQ. The CDR3 is 14 residues long. Trimming cost V 6 bases and J 3 bases; bases outside gene matches: 7. The CDR3 here is CASMLQGETDTQYF. As DNA, the CDR3 is TGCGCCAGCATGCTCCAGGGGGAGACAGATACGCAGTATTTT.

The chain links TRBV18 to TRBJ2-3; TRBD1 is a possible D gene (5 bases). Deletions cut 5 bases from V and 0 bases from J, with 12 bases between. Germline assignment: CDR1 KGHSH and CDR2 LQKENI. CDR3 length: 15 residues. This chain's CDR3 is CASSTVGQSTDTQYF. The CDR3 DNA sequence: TGTGCCAGCTCAACAGTGGGGCAAAGCACAGATACGCAGTATTTT.

V gene TRBV5-4 combines with J gene TRBJ2-1; TRBD1 agrees at 12 bases. This CDR3 has 16 residues. The V gene end was trimmed by 5 bases and the J gene end by 9 bases; junction bases not matched to a gene: 12. CDR1 and CDR2 (germline): SGHNT, YYREEE (reference sequence). The CDR3 protein is CASSPGGTGGLAEQFF. The CDR3 coding sequence is TGTGCCAGCAGTCCGGGTGGGACAGGGGGCCTCGCTGAGCAGTTCTTC.

Note on this clonotype: A single base separates this from a much larger clone, so it may be a read error. This rearrangement joins TRBV4-3 to TRBJ2-3, with D perhaps TRBD2 (5 bases). Per the germline V gene, CDR1 is LGHNA and CDR2 is YSLEER. The CDR3 runs 17 residues. The ends were cut back, 0 bases at V and 3 bases at J, with 16 bases in the middle. CDR3 sequence (DNA): TGCGCCAGCAGCCAAGAAACCACAGCCGGAGGTACAGATACGCAGTATTTT. Amino acids: CASSQETTAGGTDTQYF.